The rows below give T cell receptor beta chains drawn from one sample of a study of vaccination effects on CD4 cells after COVID-19. The method was immunoSEQ multiplex PCR; TCRdb's version includes in-frame clones alone and lacks a portion of them. The sample has 15,000 or so clones, around three quarters seen once. No antigen has been identified for these receptors. The sequences come from CD4+ T cells from PBMCs cultured with SARS-CoV-2 spike peptides, collected after COVID-19 vaccination. Every receptor here comes from a human donor who had a prior SARS-CoV-2 infection. CDR3s include the opening cysteine and the closing phenylalanine or tryptophan. D genes are given only for firm matches. A row's size may be missing; if present it is once, few, many or a size class.

J | V | D | size | CDR3 | DNA
TRBJ2-7 | TRBV7-2 | . | . | CASSFYGLGGEQYF | TGTGCCAGCAGCTTTTACGGACTCGGTGGCGAGCAGTACTTC
TRBJ2-2 | TRBV7-9 | . | few | CASSLGLAAGELFF | TGTGCCAGCAGCTTAGGTCTAGCCGCCGGGGAGCTGTTTTTT
TRBJ1-6 | TRBV7-9 | . | . | CASSLDGVSTPLHF | TGTGCCAGCAGCTTAGACGGGGTTTCGACACCCCTCCACTTT
TRBJ1-6 | TRBV12-3/TRBV12-4 | . | few | CASSLEQASPLHF | TGTGCCAGCAGTTTAGAACAGGCATCACCCCTCCACTTT
TRBJ2-7 | TRBV13 | TRBD1 | few | CASSHEIDRGEQYF | TGTGCCAGCAGCCACGAAATAGACAGGGGCGAGCAGTACTTC
TRBJ2-1 | TRBV4-1 | TRBD2 | once | CASSQPLNPPSGGPHEQFF | TGCGCCAGCAGCCAGCCCCTCAACCCCCCTAGCGGGGGCCCCCATGAGCAGTTCTTC
TRBJ2-2 | TRBV6-5 | . | . | CASSLSPGHNTGELFF | TGTGCCAGCAGTTTATCCCCGGGACATAACACCGGGGAGCTGTTTTTT
TRBJ2-3 | TRBV21-1 | . | once | CASPKGGSTDTQYF | TGTGCCAGCCCCAAAGGGGGTAGCACAGATACGCAGTATTTT
TRBJ2-3 | TRBV7-9 | . | . | CASSFGSSTDTQYF | TGTGCCAGCAGCTTTGGGAGCAGCACAGATACGCAGTATTTT
TRBJ1-4 | TRBV5-8 | . | . | CASSLGRQVEKLFF | TGTGCCAGCAGCTTGGGACGACAGGTTGAAAAACTGTTTTTT
TRBJ1-4 | TRBV6-6 | . | . | CASSSQALNEKLFF | TGTGCCAGCAGTTCCCAGGCGCTTAATGAAAAACTGTTTTTT
TRBJ2-3 | TRBV14 | TRBD1 | . | CASSTRGQGGTDTQYF | TGTGCCAGCAGCACCCGTGGACAGGGGGGAACAGATACGCAGTATTTT
TRBJ2-1 | TRBV15 | . | . | CATSRGALQYNEQFF | TGTGCCACCAGCAGAGGAGCCCTTCAATACAATGAGCAGTTCTTC
TRBJ2-5 | TRBV5-4 | . | . | CASSLVASGETQYF | TGTGCCAGCAGCTTGGTAGCCAGCGGGGAGACCCAGTACTTC
TRBJ1-1 | TRBV7-2 | TRBD1 | . | CASSLRGGAGTEAFF | TGTGCCAGCAGCTTACGAGGGGGCGCCGGCACTGAAGCTTTCTTT
TRBJ1-3 | TRBV14 | . | . | CASRPSGSSGNTIYF | TGTGCCAGCAGACCCAGCGGAAGCTCTGGAAACACCATATATTTT
TRBJ2-3 | TRBV2 | TRBD2 | . | CASSVLAGGGDTQYF | TGTGCCAGCAGCGTACTAGCGGGGGGAGGGGATACGCAGTATTTT
TRBJ1-6 | TRBV5-6 | TRBD1 | . | CASSPGTGGRQNSPLHF | TGTGCCAGCAGCCCTGGGACAGGGGGCCGACAAAATTCACCCCTCCACTTT
TRBJ1-1 | TRBV5-6 | . | once | CASSLAGNTEAFF | TGTGCCAGCAGCTTGGCAGGGAACACTGAAGCTTTCTTT
TRBJ2-3 | TRBV11-3 | . | . | CASSRTAGTDTQYF | TGTGCCAGCAGCCGGACTGCGGGCACAGATACGCAGTATTTT
TRBJ2-7 | TRBV5-1 | . | medium-sized | CASSFMYKGSSYEQYF | TGCGCCAGCAGCTTTATGTACAAAGGAAGTTCCTACGAGCAGTACTTC
TRBJ2-1 | TRBV5-4 | TRBD2 | . | CASSLELAGGQQFF | TGTGCCAGCAGCTTGGAGCTAGCGGGAGGGCAGCAGTTCTTC
TRBJ1-1 | TRBV2 | . | . | CASSAAGGDTEAFF | TGTGCCAGCAGTGCGGCGGGAGGGGACACTGAAGCTTTCTTT
TRBJ2-7 | TRBV10-3 | TRBD2 | . | CAISGGGSRKTSYEQYF | TGTGCCATCAGTGGTGGCGGGAGCCGTAAGACCTCCTACGAGCAGTACTTC
TRBJ2-7 | TRBV7-2 | . | . | CASSLNYEQYF | TGTGCCAGCAGCTTAAACTACGAGCAGTACTTC
TRBJ1-5 | TRBV9 | . | . | CASSGATWDQPQHF | TGTGCCAGCAGCGGAGCGACCTGGGATCAGCCCCAGCATTTT
TRBJ1-6 | TRBV6-5 | TRBD1 | . | CASTGGQTHSPLHF | TGTGCCAGCACGGGGGGACAGACACATTCACCCCTCCACTTT
TRBJ2-1 | TRBV7-8 | . | . | CASSLLGAGSYNEQFF | TGTGCCAGCAGCCTCCTGGGGGCGGGTTCCTACAATGAGCAGTTCTTC
TRBJ2-1 | TRBV6-5 | . | . | CASTDTRDEQFF | TGTGCCAGCACCGACACAAGGGATGAGCAGTTCTTC
TRBJ2-2 | TRBV7-2 | TRBD2 | . | CASSQSGGAGSTGELFF | TGTGCCAGCAGCCAAAGCGGGGGGGCCGGAAGCACCGGGGAGCTGTTTTTT
TRBJ2-1 | TRBV18 | TRBD1 | . | CASSSLSGTGDIPSYNEQFF | TGTGCCAGCTCCTCGTTATCCGGGACAGGGGATATACCCTCCTACAATGAGCAGTTCTTC
TRBJ2-7 | TRBV2 | TRBD1 | . | CASKGRGRYEQYF | TGTGCCAGCAAGGGTAGGGGGCGTTACGAGCAGTACTTC
TRBJ1-2 | TRBV4-3 | TRBD1 | medium-sized | CASSQERGQGGYTF | TGCGCCAGCAGCCAAGAGAGGGGGCAAGGTGGCTACACCTTC
TRBJ1-3 | TRBV5-1 | . | . | CASSRGGVEGNTIYF | TGCGCCAGCAGCCGAGGCGGGGTCGAAGGAAACACCATATATTTT
TRBJ1-2 | TRBV3-1/TRBV3-2 | . | large | CASSARGLLHGYTF | TGTGCCAGCAGCGCCAGAGGCCTCTTGCATGGCTACACCTTC
TRBJ2-2 | TRBV9 | . | . | CASSVIGEPGELFF | TGTGCCAGCAGCGTCATAGGAGAACCCGGGGAGCTGTTTTTT
TRBJ2-5 | TRBV5-4 | TRBD2 | . | CASSYGTSGRGRETQYF | TGTGCCAGCAGCTACGGGACTAGCGGGAGGGGGCGGGAGACCCAGTACTTC
TRBJ1-1 | TRBV12-3/TRBV12-4 | TRBD1 | . | CASSLNRGTEAFF | TGTGCCAGCAGTTTGAACAGGGGCACTGAAGCTTTCTTT
TRBJ2-7 | TRBV6-5 | . | . | CASRDQAYEQYF | TGTGCCAGCCGGGACCAAGCCTACGAGCAGTACTTC
TRBJ2-7 | TRBV9 | . | . | CASSVEPGGGKQYF | TGTGCCAGCAGCGTAGAGCCAGGGGGGGGAAAGCAGTACTTC
TRBJ1-4 | TRBV12-3/TRBV12-4 | . | . | CASSRRREKLFF | TGTGCCAGCAGCCGGAGGAGGGAAAAACTGTTTTTT
TRBJ2-2 | TRBV18 | TRBD1 | . | CASSQTGKDGELFF | TGTGCCAGCTCACAGACAGGGAAGGACGGGGAGCTGTTTTTT
TRBJ2-2 | TRBV5-4 | TRBD1 | . | CASSFGTANTGELFF | TGTGCCAGCAGCTTCGGGACAGCGAACACCGGGGAGCTGTTTTTT
TRBJ2-7 | TRBV6-6 | TRBD2 | . | CASSFPQLAGGTEQYF | TGTGCCAGCAGTTTCCCCCAGCTAGCGGGGGGCACCGAGCAGTACTTC
TRBJ1-6 | TRBV18 | TRBD1 | . | CASSWTGDRGASPLHF | TGTGCCAGCTCATGGACAGGGGACCGGGGGGCTTCACCCCTCCACTTT